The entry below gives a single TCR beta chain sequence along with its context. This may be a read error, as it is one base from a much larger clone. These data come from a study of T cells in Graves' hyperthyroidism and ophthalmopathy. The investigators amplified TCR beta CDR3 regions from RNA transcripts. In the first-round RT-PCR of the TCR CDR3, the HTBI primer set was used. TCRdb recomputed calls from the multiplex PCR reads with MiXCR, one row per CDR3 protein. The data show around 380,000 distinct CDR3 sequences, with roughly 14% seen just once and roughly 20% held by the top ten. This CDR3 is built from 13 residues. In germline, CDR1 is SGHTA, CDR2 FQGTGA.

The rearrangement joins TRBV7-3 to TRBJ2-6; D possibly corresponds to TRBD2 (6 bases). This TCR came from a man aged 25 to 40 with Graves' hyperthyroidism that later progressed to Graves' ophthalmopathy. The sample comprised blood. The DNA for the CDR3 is TGTGCCAGCAGATCTACGGGACTGAACGTCCCGACTTTC. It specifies CASRSTGLNVPTF.